This passage covers 13 T cell receptor beta chains from one sample sequenced in a study of T cell changes during pregnancy in multiple sclerosis. Assay: immunoSEQ multiplex PCR; the TCRdb copy retains only in-frame clones and omits some. The profile shows tens of thousands of clones, roughly 92% of them singletons. The starting material was CD4+ T cells from peripheral blood mononuclear cells, obtained in the third trimester of pregnancy. These receptors all come from a female donor with multiple sclerosis, enrolled in a pregnancy study.

The chain joins TRBV6-6 to TRBJ2-7; 8 nucleotides align to TRBD1. The V segment lost 6 bases and the J segment 2 bases; nucleotides outside the gene matches: 6. The CDR3 has 14 amino acids. Germline CDR1 is MNHNY and CDR2 is SVGAGI (reference sequence). The CDR3 sequence: CASSMDRAPYEQYF. CDR3 nucleotide sequence: TGTGCCAGCAGCATGGACAGGGCCCCCTACGAGCAGTACTTC.

The J gene is TRBJ1-4, the V gene TRBV4-2; D is perhaps TRBD1 (6 bases). Deletions cut 0 bases from V and 8 bases from J, with 13 bases between. Germline CDR1 LGHNA, CDR2 YNFKEQ. The CDR3 is 15 residues long. The CDR3 DNA reads TGTGCCAGCAGCCAAGAAGGGAGGGGGGAAGAAAAACTGTTTTTT. Its protein is CASSQEGRGEEKLFF.

The rearrangement joins TRBV7-2 to TRBJ1-1, with a weak D call TRBD1 (6 bases). The germline gives CDR1 SGHTA, CDR2 FQGNSA. There are 16 residues in the CDR3. Deletions cut 8 bases from V and 4 bases from J, with 23 bases between. CDR3 residues: CASSPNLQGLSTEAFF. Here the CDR3 DNA reads TGTGCCAGCTCGCCCAACCTGCAGGGGCTAAGCACTGAAGCTTTCTTT.

The gene calls are TRBV7-2 and TRBJ2-5; a weak D match, TRBD2 (6 bases). Germline loops: CDR1 SGHTA, CDR2 FQGNSA. Trimming stripped 4 bases from V and 5 bases from J, with 20 bases between. This CDR3 spans 16 amino acids. The CDR3 sequence is CASSSTGAAGRETQYF. The CDR3 bases are TGTGCCAGCAGCTCGACTGGAGCGGCGGGACGGGAGACCCAGTACTTC.

The chain recombines TRBV4-1 with TRBJ2-1; 12 positions match TRBD2. Germline loops: CDR1 MGHRA, CDR2 YSYEKL. CDR3 length: 15 amino acids. The J segment lost 12 bases and the V segment lost 1 base, leaving 7 bases of the junction unmatched. CDR3 residues: CASSQGLAGGPSQFF. The CDR3 coding sequence is TGCGCCAGCAGCCAAGGGCTAGCGGGAGGGCCGTCGCAGTTCTTC.

V is TRBV5-6 and J is TRBJ1-2, with 7 nucleotides matching TRBD1. With 9 bases clipped from V and 1 base from J, the junction kept 12 bases outside the gene matches. CDR3 length: 15 amino acids. Per the germline V gene, CDR1 is SGHDT and CDR2 is YYEEEE. CDR3 DNA sequence: TGTGCCACGGACCTAGGGGGACAGTTTAACTATGGCTACACCTTC. The encoded protein is CATDLGGQFNYGYTF.

The chain uses TRBV5-1 and TRBJ2-6; the match to TRBD1 covers 9 bases. Germline V gene lookup returns CDR1 SGHRS and CDR2 YFSETQ. The CDR3 runs 17 residues. Trimming cost V 4 bases and J 1 base; bases outside gene matches: 6. CDR3 in DNA: TGCGCCAGCAGCGCGGGGACAGGGCCTTCTGGGGCCAACGTCCTGACTTTC. Translating it yields CASSAGTGPSGANVLTF.

This chain uses TRBV6-1 with TRBJ2-7; 8 positions match TRBD1. Germline CDR1 MNHNS, CDR2 SASEGT. Trimming removed 4 bases from V and 4 bases from J; junction bases left unmatched: 6. CDR3 length: 14 amino acids. The CDR3 DNA sequence: TGTGCCAGCAGTGGGAGAGGGACAGGATACGAGCAGTACTTC. This codes for CASSGRGTGYEQYF.

This clone showed up just once. The chain joins TRBV28 to TRBJ1-5; 7 bases match TRBD1. The CDR3 length is 15 residues. In germline, CDR1 is MDHEN, CDR2 SYDVKM. V shed 6 bases and J 4 bases; nucleotides not matched to a gene: 9. The CDR3 coding sequence is TGTGCCAGCAGGAAATTCCGGGACAGTAATCAGCCCCAGCATTTT. Protein: CASRKFRDSNQPQHF.

The genes are TRBV2 and TRBJ1-2, with D maybe TRBD1 (6 bases). This CDR3 contains 14 residues. CDR1 SNHLY and CDR2 FYNNEI come from the germline V gene. Trimming took 6 bases from V and 5 from J, leaving 16 bases between them. The CDR3: CASRGMTGDYGYTF. The CDR3 coding sequence is TGTGCCAGCAGGGGAATGACAGGCGATTATGGCTACACCTTC.

The chain combines TRBV28 with TRBJ2-5; tentative D call: TRBD1 (5 bases). This CDR3 spans 14 amino acids. V was shortened by 10 bases and J by 2 bases, with 17 bases between the two germline ends. The germline V gene has CDR1 MDHEN and CDR2 SYDVKM. CDR3 bases: TGTGCCACCATTCAGGGCAGGCAACAAGAGACCCAGTACTTC. It is translated as CATIQGRQQETQYF.

CDR3 sequence reads: CASSLQGARTDTQYF. In DNA form, the CDR3 reads TGTGCCAGCAGTTTACAGGGGGCCCGCACAGATACGCAGTATTTT. This sequence joins TRBV27 and TRBJ2-3; 8 bases are a match to TRBD1. Germline V gene data show CDR1 as MNHEY and CDR2 as SMNVEV (reference sequence). The CDR3 sequence is 15 residues long. After removal of 2 bases from V and 1 base from J, the junction contained 2 bases not matched to a gene.

This chain links TRBV28 with TRBJ2-1, with 7 nucleotides matching TRBD1. J lost 12 bases, V lost 3 bases, and 5 bases had no gene match. The germline CDR1 and CDR2 sequences are MDHEN and SYDVKM. This CDR3 contains 12 residues. CDR3 DNA sequence: TGTGCCAGCAGTTTGTTAGGGGGCCTGCAGTTCTTC. The encoded protein is CASSLLGGLQFF.